The rows below give T cell receptor beta chains drawn from one sample of a study of T cell responses to AZD1222 COVID-19 vaccine. TCRdb's table, derived via immunoSEQ multiplex PCR, lists solely in-frame clones and lacks some. Among 150,000 to 200,000 clones, 90% were seen once, and the ten largest hold 1.5%. This material consisted of peripheral blood, taken on day 0 of AZD1222 vaccination. The receptors here all came from an adult in good health. Each CDR3 is given with its conserved first and last residue. The D gene is left open where the match is weak. Clone size is stated in some rows and not others, as once, few, many or a class when expanded.

cdr3_aa: CASSTDRVGYTF
cdr3_nt: TGTGCCAGCAGTACCGACAGGGTCGGCTACACCTTC
v_call: TRBV6-5
j_call: TRBJ1-2
cdr3_length: 12
d_call: TRBD1
clone_size: -

cdr3_aa: CASSKKQGINYGYTF
cdr3_nt: TGTGCCAGCAGTAAAAAACAGGGAATTAACTATGGCTACACCTTC
v_call: TRBV7-2
j_call: TRBJ1-2
cdr3_length: 15
d_call: -
clone_size: -

cdr3_aa: CASREIYGYTF
cdr3_nt: TGTGCCAGCAGGGAGATCTATGGCTACACCTTC
v_call: TRBV28
j_call: TRBJ1-2
cdr3_length: 11
d_call: -
clone_size: -

cdr3_aa: CASSLGVNYGYTF
cdr3_nt: TGTGCCAGTAGCTTAGGGGTCAACTATGGCTACACCTTC
v_call: TRBV19
j_call: TRBJ1-2
cdr3_length: 13
d_call: -
clone_size: -

cdr3_aa: CASSLNGESPLHF
cdr3_nt: TGTGCCAGCAGCTTAAACGGGGAGTCACCCCTCCACTTT
v_call: TRBV7-3
j_call: TRBJ1-6
cdr3_length: 13
d_call: -
clone_size: -

cdr3_aa: CASSIYGYTF
cdr3_nt: TGTGCCAGCAGTATATATGGCTACACCTTC
v_call: TRBV27
j_call: TRBJ1-2
cdr3_length: 10
d_call: -
clone_size: -

cdr3_aa: CASSKDRDNYGYTF
cdr3_nt: TGTGCCAGTAGTAAGGACAGAGATAACTATGGCTACACCTTC
v_call: TRBV19
j_call: TRBJ1-2
cdr3_length: 14
d_call: -
clone_size: -

cdr3_aa: CASSLVAGQPQHF
cdr3_nt: TGCGCCAGCAGCTTGGTAGCCGGGCAGCCCCAGCATTTT
v_call: TRBV5-1
j_call: TRBJ1-5
cdr3_length: 13
d_call: -
clone_size: -

cdr3_aa: CASSLSDLPFSGANVLTF
cdr3_nt: TGTGCCAGCAGCCTGAGCGATCTTCCCTTCTCTGGGGCCAACGTCCTGACTTTC
v_call: TRBV7-3
j_call: TRBJ2-6
cdr3_length: 18
d_call: -
clone_size: -

cdr3_aa: CASSLQGRNTEAFF
cdr3_nt: TGCGCCAGCAGCTTACAGGGGAGGAACACTGAAGCTTTCTTT
v_call: TRBV5-1
j_call: TRBJ1-1
cdr3_length: 14
d_call: TRBD1
clone_size: -

cdr3_aa: CASSVGQSAVNTEAFF
cdr3_nt: TGTGCCAGCAGCGTCGGCCAATCCGCCGTAAACACTGAAGCTTTCTTT
v_call: TRBV9
j_call: TRBJ1-1
cdr3_length: 16
d_call: -
clone_size: few

cdr3_aa: CASSGTKDKSQGSYEQYF
cdr3_nt: TGTGCCAGCAGTGGAACCAAAGACAAATCTCAGGGCTCCTACGAGCAGTACTTC
v_call: TRBV6-2/TRBV6-3
j_call: TRBJ2-7
cdr3_length: 18
d_call: -
clone_size: -

cdr3_aa: CASMNMDTIYF
cdr3_nt: TGCGCCAGCATGAATATGGACACCATATATTTT
v_call: TRBV5-1
j_call: TRBJ1-3
cdr3_length: 11
d_call: -
clone_size: -

cdr3_aa: CASSQDDGPNTEAFF
cdr3_nt: TGCGCCAGCAGCCAGGATGACGGACCGAACACTGAAGCTTTCTTT
v_call: TRBV4-1
j_call: TRBJ1-1
cdr3_length: 15
d_call: -
clone_size: -

cdr3_aa: CASSTSISPQHF
cdr3_nt: TGTGCCAGCAGTACCAGTATCAGCCCCCAGCATTTT
v_call: TRBV28
j_call: TRBJ1-5
cdr3_length: 12
d_call: -
clone_size: few

cdr3_aa: CASSQDRGSQPQHF
cdr3_nt: TGTGCCAGCAGCCAAGACAGGGGATCTCAGCCCCAGCATTTT
v_call: TRBV3-1/TRBV3-2
j_call: TRBJ1-5
cdr3_length: 14
d_call: -
clone_size: -

cdr3_aa: CAISGGYGVEAFF
cdr3_nt: TGTGCCATCAGTGGTGGATACGGGGTTGAAGCTTTCTTT
v_call: TRBV10-3
j_call: TRBJ1-1
cdr3_length: 13
d_call: -
clone_size: -

cdr3_aa: CASSLGRENTEAFF
cdr3_nt: TGTGCCAGCAGCTTGGGCAGGGAGAACACTGAAGCTTTCTTT
v_call: TRBV7-9
j_call: TRBJ1-1
cdr3_length: 14
d_call: -
clone_size: -

cdr3_aa: CASRAGTGDPEKDSPLHF
cdr3_nt: TGTGCCAGCAGGGCCGGGACAGGGGACCCCGAAAAGGATTCACCCCTCCACTTT
v_call: TRBV2
j_call: TRBJ1-6
cdr3_length: 18
d_call: TRBD1
clone_size: -

cdr3_aa: CASSQGRTSGGAETQYF
cdr3_nt: TGCGCCAGCAGCCAAGGGAGGACTAGCGGGGGGGCGGAGACCCAGTACTTC
v_call: TRBV4-3
j_call: TRBJ2-5
cdr3_length: 17
d_call: TRBD2
clone_size: -

cdr3_aa: CASLTAINYGYTF
cdr3_nt: TGTGCCAGTCTTACCGCCATTAACTATGGCTACACCTTC
v_call: TRBV9
j_call: TRBJ1-2
cdr3_length: 13
d_call: -
clone_size: -

cdr3_aa: CASSRGQYYEQYF
cdr3_nt: TGTGCCAGCAGCCGCGGACAGTACTACGAGCAGTACTTC
v_call: TRBV7-9
j_call: TRBJ2-7
cdr3_length: 13
d_call: -
clone_size: few

cdr3_aa: CASSFRAGNTIYF
cdr3_nt: TGTGCCAGCAGTTTCCGGGCGGGAAACACCATATATTTT
v_call: TRBV28
j_call: TRBJ1-3
cdr3_length: 13
d_call: -
clone_size: -

cdr3_aa: CASSLDFGGSSYEQYF
cdr3_nt: TGTGCCAGCAGCTTAGACTTTGGGGGGAGCTCCTACGAGCAGTACTTC
v_call: TRBV7-2
j_call: TRBJ2-7
cdr3_length: 16
d_call: -
clone_size: -

cdr3_aa: CASSLGQGTDQPQHF
cdr3_nt: TGTGCCAGCAGTCTAGGACAGGGTACCGATCAGCCCCAGCATTTT
v_call: TRBV9
j_call: TRBJ1-5
cdr3_length: 15
d_call: TRBD1
clone_size: -

cdr3_aa: CASSPSDREAFF
cdr3_nt: TGTGCCAGCTCACCTTCGGACAGGGAAGCTTTCTTT
v_call: TRBV18
j_call: TRBJ1-1
cdr3_length: 12
d_call: TRBD1
clone_size: few

cdr3_aa: CAKSRDRDQPQHF
cdr3_nt: TGTGCCAAATCCCGGGACCGCGATCAGCCCCAGCATTTT
v_call: TRBV25-1
j_call: TRBJ1-5
cdr3_length: 13
d_call: -
clone_size: -

cdr3_aa: CASSLTDLNTEAFF
cdr3_nt: TGTGCCAGCAGCTTAACCGATTTGAACACTGAAGCTTTCTTT
v_call: TRBV11-2
j_call: TRBJ1-1
cdr3_length: 14
d_call: -
clone_size: -

cdr3_aa: CATSRVAGVVNEQFF
cdr3_nt: TGTGCCACCAGCAGAGTGGCGGGGGTGGTTAATGAGCAGTTCTTC
v_call: TRBV15
j_call: TRBJ2-1
cdr3_length: 15
d_call: TRBD2
clone_size: -

cdr3_aa: CASSYGQHTEAFF
cdr3_nt: TGTGCCAGCAGCTACGGACAGCACACTGAAGCTTTCTTT
v_call: TRBV5-8
j_call: TRBJ1-1
cdr3_length: 13
d_call: -
clone_size: -

cdr3_aa: CASSLSRVEAFF
cdr3_nt: TGTGCCAGCAGCCTCTCACGAGTTGAAGCTTTCTTT
v_call: TRBV7-3
j_call: TRBJ1-1
cdr3_length: 12
d_call: -
clone_size: -

cdr3_aa: CASSLGGANTGELFF
cdr3_nt: TGCGCCAGCAGCTTAGGCGGGGCGAACACCGGGGAGCTGTTTTTT
v_call: TRBV5-1
j_call: TRBJ2-2
cdr3_length: 15
d_call: -
clone_size: -

cdr3_aa: CASSVARGNYGYTF
cdr3_nt: TGTGCCAGCAGCGTAGCTAGGGGAAACTATGGCTACACCTTC
v_call: TRBV9
j_call: TRBJ1-2
cdr3_length: 14
d_call: -
clone_size: -

cdr3_aa: CASSLQGTTDTQYF
cdr3_nt: TGCGCCAGCAGCTTGCAGGGGACCACAGATACGCAGTATTTT
v_call: TRBV5-1
j_call: TRBJ2-3
cdr3_length: 14
d_call: -
clone_size: -